What follows describes a single T cell receptor (beta chain). Its specificity is not known. These data originate in a study of T cell responses to AZD1222 COVID-19 vaccine. Whole-study results and caveats: Increased Spike-specific TCR breadth and depth were observed after two AZD1222 doses. Variant regions that are unmutated are reportedly the target of nearly half of spike-specific TCRs. At study baseline, merely five or six AZD1222 recipients were seropositive. Donors, mostly white British, included more females; clonal diversity was possibly underestimated.

Only in-frame clones appear in the TCRdb table, and some are missing; sequencing was by immunoSEQ multiplex PCR. The sample has about 120,000 clones; 75% to 95% are singletons. V lost 5 bases and J lost 4, with 15 bases in between. Germline V gene data show CDR1 as SEHNR and CDR2 as FQNEAQ (reference sequence). This CDR3 contains 15 residues. This TCR was sampled from an adult who received the MenACWY meningococcal vaccine as a control. The chain combines TRBV7-9 with TRBJ2-1; D perhaps matches TRBD1 (6 bases). This specimen consisted of peripheral blood, obtained 28 days after the second dose of the MenACWY control vaccine. In nucleotides, the CDR3 is TGTGCCAGCAGCAGCACTAGGACAGTTTACAATGAGCAGTTCTTC. Amino acids: CASSSTRTVYNEQFF.